The rows below give T cell receptor beta chains drawn from one sample of a study of PD-1 blockade in classical Hodgkin lymphoma. The repertoire was sequenced with immunoSEQ multiplex PCR; TCRdb's copy has only in-frame clones and lacks some. Of 99,000 or so clones in the sample, approximately 89% are singletons; the top ten hold about 20%. The sample here was peripheral blood mononuclear cells (PBMCs), taken before the fourth cycle of nivolumab. The receptors stem from a human donor with classical Hodgkin lymphoma. Each CDR3 is given with its conserved first and last residue. Fields, in order: V gene, clone size, D gene, J gene, CDR3 protein, CDR3 DNA. D genes are given only for firm matches. Clone size is given for some rows only: seen once, a few or many times, or a class if the clone is expanded.

v_call: TRBV29-1
clone_size: once
d_call: TRBD2
j_call: TRBJ2-2
cdr3_aa: CSAIAGNTGELFF
cdr3_nt: TGCAGCGCAATAGCGGGGAACACCGGGGAGCTGTTTTTT

v_call: TRBV28
clone_size: NA
d_call: NA
j_call: TRBJ1-2
cdr3_aa: CASSLTGVRNYGYTF
cdr3_nt: TGTGCCAGCAGCCTGACTGGGGTGAGGAACTATGGCTACACCTTC

v_call: TRBV27
clone_size: NA
d_call: TRBD1
j_call: TRBJ1-1
cdr3_aa: CASTPQPGGNTEAFF
cdr3_nt: TGTGCCAGCACCCCGCAGCCAGGGGGGAATACTGAAGCTTTCTTT

v_call: TRBV6-5
clone_size: once
d_call: NA
j_call: TRBJ2-7
cdr3_aa: CASSSKVPAYEQYF
cdr3_nt: TGTGCCAGCAGTTCTAAGGTTCCCGCCTACGAGCAGTACTTC

v_call: TRBV7-2
clone_size: NA
d_call: NA
j_call: TRBJ2-3
cdr3_aa: CASSSNNPVDTQYF
cdr3_nt: TGTGCCAGCAGCTCCAATAATCCGGTGGATACGCAGTATTTT

v_call: TRBV6-9
clone_size: NA
d_call: NA
j_call: TRBJ2-5
cdr3_aa: CASSLSRYQETQYF
cdr3_nt: TGTGCCAGCAGCCTCTCCAGGTACCAAGAGACCCAGTACTTC

v_call: TRBV28
clone_size: NA
d_call: TRBD1
j_call: TRBJ2-1
cdr3_aa: CASSPDRVSTNEQFF
cdr3_nt: TGTGCCAGCAGTCCCGACAGGGTGTCGACGAATGAGCAGTTCTTC

v_call: TRBV5-1
clone_size: few
d_call: NA
j_call: TRBJ2-1
cdr3_aa: CASSSLGVEQFF
cdr3_nt: TGCGCCAGCAGTTCTCTGGGGGTTGAGCAGTTCTTC

v_call: TRBV7-8
clone_size: NA
d_call: NA
j_call: TRBJ2-3
cdr3_aa: CASSLGTGSDTQYF
cdr3_nt: TGTGCCAGCAGCTTAGGAACAGGGTCAGATACGCAGTATTTT

v_call: TRBV18
clone_size: NA
d_call: TRBD2
j_call: TRBJ2-5
cdr3_aa: CASSPSGYQETQYF
cdr3_nt: TGTGCCAGCTCACCTAGCGGGTATCAAGAGACCCAGTACTTC

v_call: TRBV5-8
clone_size: NA
d_call: NA
j_call: TRBJ1-5
cdr3_aa: CASSPSSSNQPQHF
cdr3_nt: TGTGCCAGCAGCCCGTCAAGTAGCAATCAGCCCCAGCATTTT

v_call: TRBV5-6
clone_size: NA
d_call: NA
j_call: TRBJ1-1
cdr3_aa: CASSAPVGEAFF
cdr3_nt: TGTGCCAGCAGCGCACCAGTCGGTGAAGCTTTCTTT

v_call: TRBV7-9
clone_size: NA
d_call: TRBD1
j_call: TRBJ2-5
cdr3_aa: CASSFRTGPMETQYF
cdr3_nt: TGTGCCAGCAGCTTTAGGACAGGTCCCATGGAGACCCAGTACTTC

v_call: TRBV5-6
clone_size: once
d_call: NA
j_call: TRBJ2-7
cdr3_aa: CASSILVGGTMGGEQYF
cdr3_nt: TGTGCCAGCAGCATCCTCGTGGGCGGCACCATGGGTGGCGAGCAGTACTTC

v_call: TRBV5-1
clone_size: NA
d_call: TRBD1
j_call: TRBJ1-2
cdr3_aa: CASSSTQTGTYGYTF
cdr3_nt: TGCGCCAGCAGCTCGACCCAGACAGGGACCTATGGCTACACCTTC

v_call: TRBV7-9
clone_size: NA
d_call: TRBD1
j_call: TRBJ1-4
cdr3_aa: CASSLVKQGSEKLFF
cdr3_nt: TGTGCCAGCAGCTTAGTGAAACAGGGGAGTGAAAAACTGTTTTTT